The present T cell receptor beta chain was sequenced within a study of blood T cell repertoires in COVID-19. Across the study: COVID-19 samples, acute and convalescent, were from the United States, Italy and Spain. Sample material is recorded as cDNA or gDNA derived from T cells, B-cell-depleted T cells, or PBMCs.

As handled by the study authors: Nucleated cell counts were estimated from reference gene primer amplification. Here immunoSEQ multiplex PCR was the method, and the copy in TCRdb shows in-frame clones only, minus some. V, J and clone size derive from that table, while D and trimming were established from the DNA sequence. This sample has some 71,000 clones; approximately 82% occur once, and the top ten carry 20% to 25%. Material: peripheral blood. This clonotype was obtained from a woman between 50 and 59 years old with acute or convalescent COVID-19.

CDR3 nucleotide sequence: TGTGCCAGCAGTTTACTCTCGTCTGGAAACACCATATATTTT. Its protein is CASSLLSSGNTIYF. V usage is TRBV27 and J usage is TRBJ1-3, with D uncertain. V was trimmed by 2 bases and J by 1 base, leaving 6 bases between them. This CDR3 contains 14 residues. CDR1 and CDR2 from the germline V gene are MNHEY and SMNVEV (reference sequence).